This TCR beta chain comes out of a study of cytotoxic CD8 clonotypes in ibrutinib-treated CLL. V gave up 3 bases and J gave up 3 bases, with 11 bases separating them. The CDR3 is made up of 14 amino acids. CDR1 and CDR2 from the germline V gene are ENHRY and SYGVKD. Generated by immunoSEQ multiplex PCR, the TCRdb table keeps only in-frame clones and is missing some. Of tens of thousands of clones in the sample, approximately 68% were seen once. Here the sequenced sample was PBMCs, taken after 24 months of ibrutinib treatment. The origin of this receptor is a human donor with chronic lymphocytic leukemia. The chain links TRBV10-3 to TRBJ2-5, with D possibly TRBD2 on 6 matching bases. CDR3 protein: CAISEAGGKETQYF. The CDR3 bases are TGTGCCATCAGTGAAGCAGGAGGGAAAGAGACCCAGTACTTC.